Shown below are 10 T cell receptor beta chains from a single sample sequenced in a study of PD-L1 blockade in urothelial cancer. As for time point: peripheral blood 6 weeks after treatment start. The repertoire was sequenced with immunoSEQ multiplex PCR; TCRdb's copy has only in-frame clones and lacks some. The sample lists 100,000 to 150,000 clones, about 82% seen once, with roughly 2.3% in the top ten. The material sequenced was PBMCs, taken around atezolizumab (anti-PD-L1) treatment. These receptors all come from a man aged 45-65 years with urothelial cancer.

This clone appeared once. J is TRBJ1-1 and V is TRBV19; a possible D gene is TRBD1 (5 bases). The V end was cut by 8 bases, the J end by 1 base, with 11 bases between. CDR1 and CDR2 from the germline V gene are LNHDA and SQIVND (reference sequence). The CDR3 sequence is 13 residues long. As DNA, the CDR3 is TGTGCCAGTTCAGGACAACCGAACACTGAAGCTTTCTTT. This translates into CASSGQPNTEAFF.

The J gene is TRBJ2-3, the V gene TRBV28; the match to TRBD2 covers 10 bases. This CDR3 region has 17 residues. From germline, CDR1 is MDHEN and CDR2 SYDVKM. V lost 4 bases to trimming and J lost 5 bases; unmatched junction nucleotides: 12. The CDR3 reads CASSSGGVAGGKDTQYF. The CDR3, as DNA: TGTGCCAGCAGTTCCGGCGGGGTAGCGGGAGGTAAAGATACGCAGTATTTT.

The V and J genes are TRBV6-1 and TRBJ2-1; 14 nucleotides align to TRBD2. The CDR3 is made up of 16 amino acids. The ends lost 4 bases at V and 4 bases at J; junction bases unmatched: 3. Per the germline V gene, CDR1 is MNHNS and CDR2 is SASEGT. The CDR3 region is CASSAGLAGGYNEQFF. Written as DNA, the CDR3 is TGTGCCAGCAGTGCCGGACTAGCGGGAGGATACAATGAGCAGTTCTTC.

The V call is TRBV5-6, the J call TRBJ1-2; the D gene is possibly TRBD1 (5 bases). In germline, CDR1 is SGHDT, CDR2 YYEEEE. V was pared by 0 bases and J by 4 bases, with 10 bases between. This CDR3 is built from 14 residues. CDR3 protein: CASSLAQGSYGYTF. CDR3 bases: TGTGCCAGCAGCTTGGCGCAGGGATCCTATGGCTACACCTTC.

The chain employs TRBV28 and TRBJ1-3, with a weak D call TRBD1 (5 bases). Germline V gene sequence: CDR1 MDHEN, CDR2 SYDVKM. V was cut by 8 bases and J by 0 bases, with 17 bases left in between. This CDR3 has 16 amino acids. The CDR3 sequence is CASGFFHGGSGNTIYF. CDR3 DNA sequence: TGTGCCAGCGGATTTTTTCACGGGGGCTCTGGAAACACCATATATTTT.

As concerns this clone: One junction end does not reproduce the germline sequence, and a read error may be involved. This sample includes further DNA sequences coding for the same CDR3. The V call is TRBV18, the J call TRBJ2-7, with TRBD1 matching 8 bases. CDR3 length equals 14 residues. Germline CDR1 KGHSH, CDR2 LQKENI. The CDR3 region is CASSPPGGPSEQYF. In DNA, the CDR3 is TGTGCCAGTTCACCACCAGGGGGCCCCTCCGAGCAGTACTTC.

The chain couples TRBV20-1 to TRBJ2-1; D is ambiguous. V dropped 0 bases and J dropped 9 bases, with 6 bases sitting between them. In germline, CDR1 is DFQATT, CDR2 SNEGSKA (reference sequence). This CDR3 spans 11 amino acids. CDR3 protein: CSARDSPEQFF. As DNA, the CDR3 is TGCAGTGCTAGAGACTCTCCTGAGCAGTTCTTC.

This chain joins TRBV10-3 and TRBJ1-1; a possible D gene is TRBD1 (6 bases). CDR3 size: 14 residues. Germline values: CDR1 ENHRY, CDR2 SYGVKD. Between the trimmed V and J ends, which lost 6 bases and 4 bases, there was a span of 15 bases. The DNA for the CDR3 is TGTGCCATCAGGACAGGTGTGGTGAGCACTGAAGCTTTCTTT. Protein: CAIRTGVVSTEAFF.

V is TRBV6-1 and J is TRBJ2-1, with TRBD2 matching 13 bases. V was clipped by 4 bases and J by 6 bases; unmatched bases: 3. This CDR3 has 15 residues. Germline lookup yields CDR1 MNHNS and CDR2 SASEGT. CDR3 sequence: CASSGTSGSVNEQFF. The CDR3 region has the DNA TGTGCCAGCAGTGGGACTAGCGGGAGTGTCAATGAGCAGTTCTTC.

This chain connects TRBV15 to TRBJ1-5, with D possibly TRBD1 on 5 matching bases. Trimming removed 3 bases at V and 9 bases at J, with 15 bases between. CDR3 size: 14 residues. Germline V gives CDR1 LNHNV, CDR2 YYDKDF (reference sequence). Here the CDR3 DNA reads TGTGCCACCAGCAGGGCGAAGACAGATTCGCCCCAGCATTTT. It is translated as CATSRAKTDSPQHF.